The 21 T cell receptor beta chains given below trace back to one sample, sequenced in a study of blood T cell repertoires in COVID-19. Sequencing used immunoSEQ multiplex PCR; TCRdb keeps in-frame clones, though not all of them. The table includes about 66,000 clones, 91% detected once. The sample was peripheral blood. These receptors were obtained from a human donor in a cohort sampled during active COVID-19.

The chain recombines TRBV30 with TRBJ1-3, with 8 bases that match TRBD1. Trimming removed 7 bases from V and 3 bases from J; junction bases left unmatched: 8. The CDR3 runs to 14 residues. Per the germline V gene, CDR1 is GTSNPN and CDR2 is SVGIG (reference sequence). CDR3: CAYRTGSFGNTIYF. CDR3 nucleotides: TGTGCCTATCGGACAGGGAGTTTTGGAAACACCATATATTTT.

This clone was counted a single time. The V call is TRBV2, the J call TRBJ2-1; D may be TRBD1 (6 bases). Germline assignment: CDR1 SNHLY and CDR2 FYNNEI. The V end was cut by 8 bases, the J end by 5 bases, with 22 bases between. The CDR3 length is 16 residues. The CDR3 loop reads CASHPPQQGGHNEQFF. DNA for the CDR3: TGTGCCAGCCACCCACCCCAACAGGGTGGCCACAATGAGCAGTTCTTC.

V usage is TRBV11-2 and J usage is TRBJ2-1; D is ambiguous. The CDR3 has 15 amino acids. Germline CDR1 reads SGHAT; CDR2 reads FQNNGV. With 1 base removed from V and 3 bases from J, the gap between germline ends came to 10 bases. DNA for the CDR3: TGTGCCAGCAGCTTAGTTCAGCTAGACTACAATGAGCAGTTCTTC. It is translated as CASSLVQLDYNEQFF.

This clone turned up a few times. The chain employs TRBV7-6 and TRBJ2-2; D is perhaps TRBD2 (6 bases). Trimming pared 3 bases from V and 1 base from J, leaving 9 bases between. This CDR3 spans 15 amino acids. In germline, CDR1 is SGHVS, CDR2 FNYEAQ. This CDR3 reads CASSFMEGNTGELFF. CDR3 in DNA: TGTGCCAGCAGCTTCATGGAGGGGAACACCGGGGAGCTGTTTTTT. The full variable domain, rest sourced from reference TRBV7-6 and TRBJ2-2, is GAGVSQSPRYKVTKRGQDVALRCDPISGHVSLYWYRQALGQGPEFLTYFNYEAQQDKSGLPNDRFSAERPEGSISTLTIQRTEQRDSAMYRCASSFMEGNTGELFFGEGSRLTVL.

V gene TRBV27 combines with J gene TRBJ1-2; TRBD1 matches 9 bases. This CDR3 has 19 residues. V was pared by 6 bases and J by 3 bases, with 20 bases of the junction left unmatched. Germline V gene lookup returns CDR1 MNHEY and CDR2 SMNVEV (reference sequence). The CDR3 DNA reads TGTGCCAGCAGCTCTTATGCCGGGACAGGGAACCGCCGGGACTATGGCTACACCTTC. This codes for CASSSYAGTGNRRDYGYTF.

J is TRBJ2-1 and V is TRBV6-4; D is unresolved. Trimming cost V 3 bases and J 0 bases, with 9 bases left between them. Germline CDR1 MRHNA, CDR2 SNTAGT. The CDR3 extends over 15 amino acids. The CDR3 bases are TGTGCCAGCAGTGAGGTCCTGAGCTCCTACAATGAGCAGTTCTTC. Translation gives CASSEVLSSYNEQFF.

This rearrangement joins TRBV27 to TRBJ2-3, with D perhaps matching TRBD2 (6 bases). Trimming removed 2 bases at V and 4 bases at J, with 16 bases between. This CDR3 is 16 amino acids long. CDR1 MNHEY and CDR2 SMNVEV come from the germline V gene (reference sequence). The CDR3 sequence: CASSLIAGWGSDTQYF. In nucleotides, the CDR3 is TGTGCCAGCAGTTTAATTGCGGGGTGGGGTTCAGATACGCAGTATTTT.

This chain links TRBV27 with TRBJ1-4; 8 nucleotides align to TRBD1. With V trimmed by 7 bases and J by 7 bases, 11 bases remained unmatched. This CDR3 is 15 amino acids long. CDR1 and CDR2 from the germline V gene are MNHEY and SMNVEV (reference sequence). CDR3 DNA sequence: TGTGCCAGCACCACTTTGGCGACAGGGGTTGAAAAACTGTTTTTT. This encodes CASTTLATGVEKLFF. The full variable domain, rest sourced from reference TRBV27 and TRBJ1-4, is EAQVTQNPRYLITVTGKKLTVTCSQNMNHEYMSWYRQDPGLGLRQIYYSMNVEVTDKGDVPEGYKVSRKEKRNFPLILESPSPNQTSLYFCASTTLATGVEKLFFGSGTQLSVL.

The rearrangement uses TRBV4-3 and TRBJ2-5; perhaps TRBD1 as D (5 bases). The V and J ends lost 3 bases and 5 bases respectively, with 10 bases between them. The CDR3 totals 13 residues. Germline assignment: CDR1 LGHNA and CDR2 YSLEER. CDR3 sequence: CASSQRTLETQYF. In DNA, the CDR3 is TGCGCCAGCAGCCAGCGGACACTGGAGACCCAGTACTTC.

The table lists this clone with a few counts. J is TRBJ1-5 and V is TRBV28, with unresolved D. CDR3 length equals 14 residues. Germline lookup yields CDR1 MDHEN and CDR2 SYDVKM. V lost 7 bases and J 7 bases, leaving 17 bases between the germline ends. CDR3 protein: CASTLDEAGQPQHF. DNA for the CDR3: TGTGCCAGCACCTTGGACGAGGCGGGACAGCCCCAGCATTTT.

This chain uses TRBV7-9 with TRBJ2-1; 11 bases align to TRBD2. In germline, CDR1 is SEHNR, CDR2 FQNEAQ (reference sequence). J lost 11 bases, V lost 0 bases, and 6 bases had no gene match. The CDR3 is 15 residues long. CDR3 coding DNA: TGTGCCAGCAGCTTAGCGCTAGCGGGAGGAGTCAAGCAGTTCTTC. Translation gives CASSLALAGGVKQFF.

The chain joins TRBV30 to TRBJ2-1; TRBD2 might be the D (5 bases). Germline loops: CDR1 GTSNPN, CDR2 SVGIG (reference sequence). Trimming stripped 3 bases from V and 2 bases from J, with 8 bases between. The CDR3 length is 13 residues. The CDR3 here is CAWRSGTYNEQFF. The CDR3 DNA reads TGTGCCTGGAGGAGCGGAACCTACAATGAGCAGTTCTTC.

The CDR3 protein is CASSPLDRANEKLFF. The CDR3 coding sequence is TGTGCCAGCAGCCCGTTGGACAGGGCAAATGAAAAACTGTTTTTT. This sequence joins TRBV5-6 and TRBJ1-4; 8 bases align to TRBD1. Unmatched junction bases numbered 7, after V lost 4 bases and J lost 5 bases. This CDR3 region has 15 residues. CDR1 is SGHDT, CDR2 YYEEEE, per germline.

The CDR3 nucleotides are TGTGCCAGCAGCTTAGTTGCAGGGGCGGATACGAACTATGGCTACACCTTC. Residues: CASSLVAGADTNYGYTF. The chain uses TRBV7-9 and TRBJ1-2, with D perhaps TRBD1 (6 bases). The CDR3 loop spans 17 amino acids. The V end was cut by 1 base, the J end by 2 bases, with 17 bases between. Germline V gene sequence: CDR1 SEHNR, CDR2 FQNEAQ (reference sequence).

The genes are TRBV28 and TRBJ1-4, with D perhaps TRBD1 (6 bases). V lost 6 bases to trimming and J lost 8 bases, with 19 bases between them. CDR3 length: 15 amino acids. The germline CDR1 and CDR2 sequences are MDHEN and SYDVKM. The CDR3 here is CASSLKGGLREKLFF. The CDR3 DNA sequence: TGTGCCAGCAGCCTCAAGGGGGGGTTGCGAGAAAAACTGTTTTTT.

V usage is TRBV6-6 and J usage is TRBJ2-5; D is undetermined. Per the germline V gene, CDR1 is MNHNY and CDR2 is SVGAGI (reference sequence). The CDR3 covers 15 residues. The V end was cut by 7 bases, the J end by 4 bases, with 19 bases between. CDR3: CASTLANYPRETQYF. The DNA for the CDR3 is TGTGCCAGCACCCTGGCTAACTACCCTCGAGAGACCCAGTACTTC.

The chain has TRBV25-1 and TRBJ2-2, with D possibly matching TRBD2 (5 bases). CDR1 MGHDK and CDR2 SYGVNS come from the germline V gene. The CDR3 totals 15 residues. V was trimmed by 2 bases and J by 5 bases, leaving 12 bases between them. The CDR3, as DNA: TGTGCCAGCAGTGAACGAGGGAAGGTGACCGGGGAGCTGTTTTTT. Amino acid sequence: CASSERGKVTGELFF.

This sequence joins TRBV29-1 and TRBJ2-5; 12 nucleotides match TRBD2. From germline, CDR1 is SQVTM and CDR2 ANQGSEA. J was trimmed by 4 bases and V by 3 bases; bases with no gene match: 9. This CDR3 has 16 residues. CDR3 sequence (DNA): TGCAGCGTTGATGCTCGACTAGCGGGAGTTCGAGAGACCCAGTACTTC. It encodes CSVDARLAGVRETQYF.

CDR3 nucleotide sequence: TGCGCCAGCAGCCAAGATCCGGGACAGGGGAATTCACCCCTCCACTTT. Residues: CASSQDPGQGNSPLHF. The chain joins TRBV4-3 to TRBJ1-6; TRBD1 matches 10 bases. The CDR3 sequence is 16 residues long. With 0 bases clipped from V and 7 bases from J, the junction kept 3 bases outside the gene matches. CDR1 and CDR2 (germline): LGHNA, YSLEER.

The chain joins TRBV29-1 to TRBJ2-7; 7 positions match TRBD1. The CDR3 runs to 13 residues. After removal of 7 bases from V and 5 bases from J, the junction contained 11 bases not matched to a gene. From germline, CDR1 is SQVTM and CDR2 ANQGSEA. The CDR3 DNA reads TGCAGCGCTGTGGACAGGAGGCTGCACGAGCAGTACTTC. Amino acids: CSAVDRRLHEQYF.

This chain joins TRBV6-1 and TRBJ2-7, with 9 bases that match TRBD1. This CDR3 is 18 amino acids long. V was clipped by 2 bases and J by 0 bases; unmatched bases: 11. Germline lookup yields CDR1 MNHNS and CDR2 SASEGT. CDR3 in amino acids: CASSERGTGIYLSYEQYF. The CDR3 DNA is TGTGCCAGCAGTGAAAGGGGGACAGGGATCTACCTCTCCTACGAGCAGTACTTC.